These 23 T cell receptor beta chains originate from one sample sequenced in a study of blood T cells in healthy people across ages. The authors ran a second PCR of roughly 6 to 12 cycles using a sample-barcoded 5' primer and a J-beta primer mix. TCRdb re-called the 5' RACE reads with MiXCR, one entry per CDR3 protein. The table has roughly 1,700,000 distinct CDR3 sequences, roughly 28% seen once; the top ten hold about 8%. The sample consisted of blood. The receptors were sampled from a young woman in good health.

The sample holds many counts of this clonotype. The rearrangement joins TRBV6-6 to TRBJ1-4; no firm D call. Germline CDR1 is MNHNY and CDR2 is SVGAGI (reference sequence). The germline V and J ends were trimmed by 2 bases and 5 bases, with 9 bases remaining between them. This CDR3 comprises 14 residues. DNA for the CDR3: TGTGCCAGCAGTTACAGGAGAGGGAATGAAAAACTGTTTTTT. It encodes CASSYRRGNEKLFF.

This clonotype was seen ten or more times. This chain links TRBV20-1 with TRBJ2-3; D gene uncertain. Between the trimmed V and J ends, which lost 0 bases and 3 bases, there was a span of 13 bases. This CDR3 spans 15 amino acids. The V gene's germline CDR1 is DFQATT and CDR2 SNEGSKA (reference sequence). The CDR3 here is CSARDRARITDTQYF. In DNA, the CDR3 is TGCAGTGCTAGAGATCGGGCCAGAATAACAGATACGCAGTATTTT.

As concerns this clonotype: A much larger clone is a single base away; this may be a read error. The CDR3 protein is CSVEGWGRTCEQYF. The CDR3 nucleotides read TGCAGCGTTGAAGGGTGGGGCAGGACCTGCGAGCAGTACTTC. This chain uses TRBV29-1 with TRBJ2-7; tentative D call: TRBD1 (5 bases). V was shortened by 1 base and J by 6 bases, with 16 bases between the two germline ends. The CDR3 length is 14 residues. Germline V gene data show CDR1 as SQVTM and CDR2 as ANQGSEA.

In this sample, this clonotype turned up a few times. The chain combines TRBV20-1 with TRBJ2-5; TRBD2 matches at 8 bases. V lost 3 bases to trimming and J lost 6 bases; unmatched junction nucleotides: 9. The CDR3 sequence is 14 residues long. CDR1 is DFQATT, CDR2 SNEGSKA, per germline (reference sequence). For the CDR3, the DNA is TGCAGTGCTAGTTCCTGGACTAGCCGGCAGACCCAGTACTTC. This codes for CSASSWTSRQTQYF.

This clonotype was observed a single time. With a much larger clone just one base away, this may be a read error. V usage is TRBV29-1 and J usage is TRBJ1-1; D is uncertain. CDR3 length: 9 residues. V dropped 6 bases and J dropped 7 bases, with 6 bases sitting between them. CDR1 is SQVTM and CDR2 is ANQGSEA in the germline V gene. The CDR3 spells CSVGDEAFF. CDR3 sequence (DNA): TGCAGCGTCGGAGATGAAGCTTTCTTT.

The chain recombines TRBV27 with TRBJ2-7; D might be TRBD2 (6 bases). The last part of the DNA fits TRBJ2-5 better; the J call may be wrong. The CDR3 extends over 14 amino acids. Per the germline V gene, CDR1 is MNHEY and CDR2 is SMNVEV (reference sequence). CDR3 coding DNA: TGTGCCAGCAGTTTTCACGCCGGGAGAGAGACCCAGTACTTC. Translation gives CASSFHAGRETQYF.

There are many counts of this clonotype. J is TRBJ2-5 and V is TRBV20-1, with 9 bases matching TRBD2. CDR1 DFQATT and CDR2 SNEGSKA come from the germline V gene (reference sequence). The CDR3 runs 16 residues. The junction had 16 bases not matched to a gene; V was cut back by 0 bases and J by 11 bases. The CDR3 spells CSARDFLAGIQEVQYF. The DNA for the CDR3 is TGCAGTGCTAGAGATTTCCTAGCGGGGATACAAGAGGTTCAGTACTTC.

This clonotype was picked up many times. The V gene is TRBV6-5, the J gene TRBJ2-5; either TRBD1 or TRBD2 may fit D (5 bases each). The germline V gene encodes CDR1 MNHEY and CDR2 SVGAGI. CDR3 length equals 15 residues. V lost 6 bases, J lost 1 base, and 15 bases lay in between. CDR3 DNA: TGTGCCAGCAGCTCGCCGGGACGGACCCAAGAGACCCAGTACTTC. Its translation is CASSSPGRTQETQYF.

This clonotype appeared a few times. The rearrangement links TRBV9 to TRBJ2-2, with 11 bases lining up with TRBD2. Losses at the gene ends were 4 bases for V and 7 bases for J; bases not matched to a gene: 12. The CDR3 covers 17 residues. Germline-derived CDR1 and CDR2 are SGDLS and YYNGEE. In DNA form, the CDR3 reads TGTGCCAGCAGCTCCCCTTTAGCGGGGGGGCGGAACGGGGAGCTGTTTTTT. Amino acids: CASSSPLAGGRNGELFF.

J is TRBJ2-7 and V is TRBV18; D is unresolved. Germline V gene data show CDR1 as KGHSH and CDR2 as LQKENI. This CDR3 spans 15 amino acids. Between the trimmed V and J ends, which lost 3 bases and 3 bases, there was a span of 15 bases. Here the CDR3 DNA reads TGTGCCAGCTCACCGATCCAGAGCCCTCTCTACGAGCAGTACTTC. Amino acids: CASSPIQSPLYEQYF.

Concerning this clonotype itself: Compared with germline, one end of the junction differs, possibly owing to a read error. The chain links TRBV6-1 to TRBJ2-3; 8 bases map to TRBD2. The CDR3 consists of 16 residues. CDR1 and CDR2 from the germline V gene are MNHNS and SASEGT. DNA for the CDR3: TGTGTCAGCAGCCCCGGACTAGCTGTCGTCGCAGATACGCAGTATTTT. Amino acid sequence: CVSSPGLAVVADTQYF.

The V call is TRBV7-9, the J call TRBJ2-1, with a possible D match to TRBD1 (5 bases). Trimming removed 5 bases from V and 7 bases from J, with 18 bases in between. The CDR3 totals 15 residues. Germline-derived CDR1 and CDR2 are SEHNR and FQNEAQ (reference sequence). CDR3 in DNA: TGTGCCAGCAGCCCTTGGACACCCGGGTCGAATGAGCAGTTCTTC. Translated, it gives CASSPWTPGSNEQFF.

The chain is built from TRBV10-3 and TRBJ1-1; unclear D gene. Per the germline V gene, CDR1 is ENHRY and CDR2 is SYGVKD. CDR3 length equals 15 residues. With 4 bases removed from V and 1 base from J, the gap between germline ends came to 13 bases. The DNA of the CDR3 is TGTGCCATCAGTGCGTCGACTTGGGGGAACACTGAAGCTTTCTTT. Encoded protein: CAISASTWGNTEAFF.

The table lists this clonotype with a few counts. The chain has TRBV6-1 and TRBJ2-3; TRBD1 agrees at 7 bases. Germline assignment: CDR1 MNHNS and CDR2 SASEGT. Trimming cost V 6 bases and J 6 bases; bases outside gene matches: 6. The CDR3 runs 13 residues. CDR3 DNA sequence: TGTGCCAGCAGGACAGGGCACTGGGATACGCAGTATTTT. Amino acid sequence: CASRTGHWDTQYF.

This clonotype has just a few counts. The chain carries TRBV14 and TRBJ2-7; D uncertain. CDR3 size: 14 residues. CDR1 is SGHDN and CDR2 is FVKESK in the germline V gene. V was pared by 1 base and J by 4 bases, with 11 bases between. The DNA for the CDR3 is TGTGCCAGCAGCCAAGGGGTCGTTTTTTACGAGCAGTACTTC. This sequence encodes CASSQGVVFYEQYF.

This clonotype was recorded at least ten times. The V call is TRBV5-1, the J call TRBJ2-1; TRBD2 matches at 8 bases. The CDR3 contains 15 residues. Germline V gene sequence: CDR1 SGHRS, CDR2 YFSETQ. V lost 4 bases to trimming and J lost 5 bases; unmatched junction nucleotides: 8. The CDR3 coding sequence is TGCGCCAGCAGCACCACTAGCGGAGTTAACAATGAGCAGTTCTTC. Its translation: CASSTTSGVNNEQFF.

V gene TRBV24-1 combines with J gene TRBJ2-1, with D unclear. There are 11 residues in the CDR3. Trimming stripped 10 bases from V and 5 bases from J, with 8 bases between. In germline, CDR1 is KGHDR, CDR2 SFDVKD. The CDR3 nucleotides read TGTGCCACGGAATTGGACAATGAGCAGTTCTTC. Its translation is CATELDNEQFF.

This chain uses TRBV20-1 with TRBJ1-5; weak D call: TRBD1 (6 bases). Trimming pared 3 bases from V and 3 bases from J, leaving 12 bases between. CDR3 length equals 14 residues. CDR1 is DFQATT, CDR2 SNEGSKA, per germline (reference sequence). In DNA, the CDR3 is TGCAGTGCTAGGGGGCCGGGGGCCAATCAGCCCCAGCATTTT. Protein sequence: CSARGPGANQPQHF.

This clonotype was counted at least ten times. The chain joins TRBV25-1 to TRBJ2-7; TRBD2 is a possible D gene (6 bases). This CDR3 contains 13 residues. Germline V lookup: CDR1 MGHDK, CDR2 SYGVNS. Trimming shortened V by 3 bases and J by 4 bases, and 10 bases separated the two germline ends. In DNA, the CDR3 is TGTGCCAGCAGTGAGGCAGGGACTTACGAGCAGTACTTC. Amino acid sequence: CASSEAGTYEQYF.

The chain has TRBV20-1 and TRBJ2-3; 11 nucleotides align to TRBD2. CDR1 and CDR2 from the germline V gene are DFQATT and SNEGSKA (reference sequence). This CDR3 spans 16 amino acids. The CDR3 reads CGPWGLAGGGTDTQYF. CDR3 nucleotides: TGCGGCCCCTGGGGGTTAGCGGGAGGGGGCACAGATACGCAGTATTTT.

Only a few counts were recorded for this clonotype. This rearrangement joins TRBV15 to TRBJ2-7; D possibly corresponds to TRBD1 (6 bases). With 1 base removed from V and 5 bases from J, the gap between germline ends came to 9 bases. Germline V gene data show CDR1 as LNHNV and CDR2 as YYDKDF (reference sequence). The CDR3 covers 13 residues. CDR3 nucleotide sequence: TGTGCCACCAGCAGAGTTAGGGACAACGAGCAGTACTTC. Translated, it gives CATSRVRDNEQYF.

Only a few counts were recorded for this clonotype. The gene calls are TRBV6-6 and TRBJ2-3; 11 nucleotides line up with TRBD2. The CDR3 has 17 amino acids. J gave up 6 bases and V 0 bases, and 8 bases lay outside the gene matches. Germline V gives CDR1 MNHNY, CDR2 SVGAGI (reference sequence). This chain's CDR3 is CASSYSPTSGIGDTQYF. As DNA, the CDR3 is TGTGCCAGCAGTTACTCTCCGACTAGCGGGATAGGGGATACGCAGTATTTT.

Many counts were recorded for this clonotype. The rearrangement joins TRBV7-9 to TRBJ2-3; the D call may be TRBD1 or TRBD2 (5 bases each). Germline CDR1 reads SEHNR; CDR2 reads FQNEAQ (reference sequence). CDR3 length: 14 amino acids. V gave up 3 bases and J gave up 5 bases, with 12 bases separating them. CDR3 DNA: TGTGCCAGCAGCTTCGAGGGACGGCTAGATACGCAGTATTTT. Amino acid sequence: CASSFEGRLDTQYF.